The next 18 T cell receptor beta chains were all read from a single sample in a study of T cell repertoires in cytomegalovirus infection. These TCRs are of unknown antigen specificity. Via MiXCR, TCRdb re-called the reads, giving one row per CDR3 protein. The sample lists hundreds of thousands of distinct CDR3 sequences, 42% occurring once. The source was cultured PBMCs, collected from culture after CMV antigen stimulation. These receptors were taken from a human donor in good health (CMV status not recorded). Some clones in this sample may be carry-over from other donors' samples.

In nucleotides, the CDR3 is TGTGCCAGCAGCCCTACCGGCGGGGGCGGGGAGCTGTTTTTT. Protein product: CASSPTGGGGELFF. V is TRBV7-6 and J is TRBJ2-2, with 7 bases lining up with TRBD2. Germline V gene sequence: CDR1 SGHVS, CDR2 FNYEAQ. The CDR3 contains 14 residues. The V gene end was trimmed by 5 bases and the J gene end by 7 bases; junction bases not matched to a gene: 7.

J is TRBJ2-2 and V is TRBV3-1, with D perhaps TRBD2 (5 bases). V was clipped by 8 bases and J by 11 bases, with 12 bases between them. Looked up from germline, CDR1 is LGHDT and CDR2 is YNNKEL (reference sequence). The CDR3 covers 11 residues. The CDR3 sequence is CASRGRYELFF. CDR3 nucleotides: TGTGCCAGCCGAGGGAGATATGAGCTGTTTTTT.

This clonotype was picked up a small number of times. This chain uses TRBV5-4 with TRBJ2-7; TRBD2 matches 7 bases. V trimming: 5 bases; J trimming: 0 bases; junction bases outside the gene matches: 8. This CDR3 spans 15 amino acids. In germline, CDR1 is SGHNT, CDR2 YYREEE (reference sequence). The CDR3 reads CASSWGGSSSYEQYF. CDR3 sequence (DNA): TGTGCCAGCAGTTGGGGGGGAAGTAGCTCCTACGAGCAGTACTTC.

The chain couples TRBV7-6 to TRBJ2-3; D ambiguous. Germline V gene sequence: CDR1 SGHVS, CDR2 FNYEAQ. The CDR3 is 16 residues long. The V and J ends lost 5 bases and 1 base respectively, with 16 bases between them. The CDR3 DNA sequence: TGTGCCAGCAGCCGTCCAGAGAACGCCGGCACAGATACGCAGTATTTT. Protein: CASSRPENAGTDTQYF.

The chain joins TRBV7-9 to TRBJ2-1; 8 bases match TRBD1. Germline V gene sequence: CDR1 SEHNR, CDR2 FQNEAQ (reference sequence). The CDR3 is 16 amino acids. V gave up 5 bases and J gave up 8 bases; unmatched junction bases: 14. The CDR3 region is CASSTRGQGYSHEQFF. The CDR3 DNA follows: TGTGCCAGCAGCACACGAGGACAGGGATATTCTCATGAGCAGTTCTTC.

The V call is TRBV6-5, the J call TRBJ2-7, with D possibly being TRBD2 (6 bases). This CDR3 is built from 14 residues. Germline-derived CDR1 and CDR2 are MNHEY and SVGAGI. V was clipped by 4 bases and J by 3 bases, with 13 bases between them. DNA of the CDR3: TGTGCCAGCAGTTCGACCCTGGACTACTACGAGCAGTACTTC. It translates to CASSSTLDYYEQYF.

J is TRBJ1-4 and V is TRBV7-2, with D hard to call. The CDR3 extends over 14 amino acids. Germline lookup yields CDR1 SGHTA and CDR2 FQGNSA. With 5 bases removed from V and 13 bases from J, the gap between germline ends came to 20 bases. Here the CDR3 reads CASSPLPQVTRLFF. In DNA form, the CDR3 reads TGTGCCAGCAGCCCCCTTCCCCAGGTTACCCGACTGTTTTTT.

This clonotype was found many times. The chain links TRBV7-2 to TRBJ2-7; D might be TRBD1 (5 bases). Germline-derived CDR1 and CDR2 are SGHTA and FQGNSA. CDR3 length: 15 amino acids. V was trimmed by 6 bases and J by 0 bases, leaving 15 bases between them. The CDR3 nucleotides are TGTGCCAGCAGGCCTCAGGGTTATAGCTCCTACGAGCAGTACTTC. This codes for CASRPQGYSSYEQYF.

The chain uses TRBV6-2 or TRBV6-3 and TRBJ2-3; 7 nucleotides agree with TRBD1. V gave up 6 bases and J gave up 0 bases; unmatched junction bases: 6. The CDR3 length is 15 residues. CDR1 and CDR2 from the germline V gene are MNHEY and SVGEGT. The CDR3 nucleotides are TGTGCCAGCAGGGGCCGGGACAGAAGCACAGATACGCAGTATTTT. Translated: CASRGRDRSTDTQYF.

The genes are TRBV11-3 and TRBJ2-1, with 7 bases identical to TRBD1. Trimming cost V 5 bases and J 4 bases; bases outside gene matches: 17. Germline lookup yields CDR1 SGHNT and CDR2 YENEEA. CDR3 length equals 18 residues. CDR3: CASSPGGGFQGTYNEQFF. CDR3 DNA: TGTGCCAGCAGCCCAGGGGGTGGGTTCCAGGGAACTTACAATGAGCAGTTCTTC.

The chain recombines TRBV11-2 with TRBJ2-7, with D perhaps TRBD2 (6 bases). V lost 6 bases and J lost 4, with 10 bases in between. The length of the CDR3 is 12 residues. The germline CDR1 and CDR2 sequences are SGHAT and FQNNGV. The CDR3 DNA sequence: TGTGCCAGCAGTCCTCTAGCGTACGAGCAGTACTTC. This codes for CASSPLAYEQYF.

This rearrangement joins TRBV6-6 to TRBJ1-5; D perhaps matches TRBD1 (5 bases). Germline V gene sequence: CDR1 MNHNY, CDR2 SVGAGI (reference sequence). The germline V and J ends were trimmed by 5 bases and 5 bases, with 16 bases remaining between them. CDR3 length: 15 residues. The CDR3 protein is CASSPRGGGDQPQHF. The CDR3 DNA reads TGTGCCAGCAGTCCCCGCGGGGGGGGGGATCAGCCCCAGCATTTT.

In its sample, this clonotype was seen once. The chain combines TRBV19 with TRBJ2-2; 13 bases are a match to TRBD2. The junction had 7 bases not matched to a gene; V was cut back by 5 bases and J by 7 bases. This CDR3 is 16 amino acids long. Looked up from germline, CDR1 is LNHDA and CDR2 is SQIVND (reference sequence). CDR3 sequence reads: CASSSGLAGEIGELFF. CDR3 coding DNA: TGTGCCAGTAGTTCAGGACTAGCGGGAGAAATCGGGGAGCTGTTTTTT.

V is TRBV7-2 and J is TRBJ2-7; D is unresolved. The CDR3 loop spans 13 amino acids. The V end was cut by 4 bases, the J end by 6 bases, with 13 bases between. Germline CDR1 reads SGHTA; CDR2 reads FQGNSA. CDR3 in amino acids: CASSSTLLREQYF. DNA for the CDR3: TGTGCCAGCAGCTCGACACTATTGCGCGAGCAGTACTTC.

The chain recombines TRBV5-1 with TRBJ2-3, with D tentatively TRBD2 (6 bases). Per germline, CDR1 SGHRS and CDR2 YFSETQ. The CDR3 totals 15 residues. Trimming cost V 7 bases and J 0 bases, with 15 bases left between them. The CDR3 sequence is CASRGAPISTDTQYF. The DNA of the CDR3 is TGCGCCAGCCGCGGGGCTCCGATTAGCACAGATACGCAGTATTTT. Drawing the rest from reference TRBV5-1 and TRBJ2-3, the complete variable domain is KAGVTQTPRYLIKTRGQQVTLSCSPISGHRSVSWYQQTPGQGLQFLFEYFSETQRNKGNFPGRFSGRQFSNSRSEMNVSTLELGDSALYLCASRGAPISTDTQYFGPGTRLTVL.

This clonotype was observed a handful of times. The chain employs TRBV10-3 and TRBJ1-5; TRBD1 agrees at 10 bases. This CDR3 is built from 13 residues. With 10 bases clipped from V and 10 bases from J, the junction kept 10 bases outside the gene matches. Germline CDR1 is ENHRY and CDR2 is SYGVKD. The CDR3: CATYSGQGEPQHF. CDR3 DNA: TGTGCCACCTACAGCGGACAGGGGGAACCCCAGCATTTT.

This clonotype was detected only a few times. V and J are TRBV12-3 or TRBV12-4 and TRBJ1-2; perhaps TRBD1 as D (6 bases). The V end was cut by 1 base, the J end by 4 bases, with 16 bases between. The CDR3 consists of 16 residues. This CDR3 reads CASSLGGHPMGYGYTF. CDR3 nucleotide sequence: TGTGCCAGCAGTTTAGGGGGACACCCAATGGGCTATGGCTACACCTTC.

This clonotype was seen only a few times. The CDR3 loop reads CASSPGRLSYEQYF. The CDR3 coding sequence is TGTGCCAGCAGCCCCGGACGGCTTTCCTACGAGCAGTACTTC. V usage is TRBV11-3 and J usage is TRBJ2-7; the D is unclear. Germline assignment: CDR1 SGHNT and CDR2 YENEEA. V was clipped by 5 bases and J by 1 base, with 12 bases between them. This CDR3 region has 14 residues. Based on the CDR3 plus reference TRBV11-3 and TRBJ2-7, the full variable domain is EAGVVQSPRYKIIEKKQPVAFWCNPISGHNTLYWYLQNLGQGPELLIRYENEEAVDDSQLPKDRFSAERLKGVDSTLKIQPAELGDSAVYLCASSPGRLSYEQYFGPGTRLTVT.